Listed here are 17 T cell receptor beta chains from one sample, sequenced in a study of blood T cell repertoires in COVID-19 (dated by TCRdb to the early 2020s). The library was produced with the immunoSEQ multiplex PCR assay. Not all clones reach the TCRdb copy of this immuneACCESS table, which keeps in-frame sequences only. Checked studies attribute under half of the gap to unresolved V genes and leave the rest unexplained. This sample holds roughly 170,000 clones; approximately 87% were observed only once. Clones ranked in the top ten supply approximately 0.88% of the sample. Source material: peripheral blood. These receptors all come from a woman between 18 and 29 years old who had recovered from COVID-19.

V and J are TRBV5-6 and TRBJ1-2; 10 bases are a match to TRBD1. Germline CDR1 reads SGHDT; CDR2 reads YYEEEE. V trimming: 4 bases; J trimming: 8 bases; junction bases outside the gene matches: 8. The CDR3 extends over 14 amino acids. The CDR3 protein is CASSPTGGLSGYTF. The DNA for the CDR3 is TGTGCCAGCAGCCCGACAGGGGGCCTATCGGGCTACACCTTC.

This clone came up once. The V call is TRBV24-1, the J call TRBJ1-1; TRBD1 matches at 7 bases. Per germline, CDR1 KGHDR and CDR2 SFDVKD. CDR3 length: 13 residues. V shed 7 bases, J shed 5 bases, and the junction held 6 bases outside the gene matches. The CDR3 region is CATSHPTGTEAFF. CDR3 in DNA: TGTGCCACCAGCCACCCGACAGGGACTGAAGCTTTCTTT.

The chain joins TRBV5-8 to TRBJ1-4; D perhaps matches TRBD1 (5 bases). Germline V gives CDR1 SGHTS, CDR2 YDEGEE. This CDR3 contains 12 residues. V lost 3 bases to trimming and J lost 11 bases, with 11 bases between them. CDR3 bases: TGTGCCAGCAGCTACGCGGCAGGGAAACTGTTTTTT. Protein: CASSYAAGKLFF.

The V gene is TRBV9, the J gene TRBJ1-1; D is undetermined. The germline CDR1 and CDR2 sequences are SGDLS and YYNGEE. V lost 0 bases to trimming and J lost 1 base, with 7 bases between them. The CDR3 is 14 amino acids. The DNA of the CDR3 is TGTGCCAGCAGCGTAGGGCTGTCGAACACTGAAGCTTTCTTT. This translates into CASSVGLSNTEAFF.

The chain couples TRBV2 to TRBJ1-2; 7 bases match TRBD1. Germline trimming cut 6 bases from V and 4 bases from J; bases unmatched to any gene: 8. Germline V gene data show CDR1 as SNHLY and CDR2 as FYNNEI. The CDR3 consists of 14 residues. CDR3 nucleotides: TGTGCCAGCAGGGAGACAGGGATCATCTATGGCTACACCTTC. This sequence encodes CASRETGIIYGYTF.

The chain links TRBV4-3 to TRBJ2-1; 10 bases line up with TRBD2. After removal of 0 bases from V and 1 base from J, the junction contained 6 bases not matched to a gene. This CDR3 has 18 amino acids. Germline V lookup: CDR1 LGHNA, CDR2 YSLEER. The CDR3: CASSQDVGLAASYNEQFF. The CDR3 nucleotides read TGCGCCAGCAGCCAAGATGTTGGACTAGCGGCTTCCTACAATGAGCAGTTCTTC.

The chain has TRBV3-1 (or the pseudogene TRBV3-2) and TRBJ1-4, with 7 nucleotides matching TRBD1. CDR3 length equals 15 residues. Per germline, CDR1 LGHDT and CDR2 YNNKEL (reference sequence). J gave up 8 bases and V 1 base, and 7 bases lay outside the gene matches. CDR3 DNA sequence: TGTGCCAGCAGCCAAGTAGGGGGCAGAGGAGAAAAACTGTTTTTT. It is translated as CASSQVGGRGEKLFF.

The J gene is TRBJ2-1, the V gene TRBV27, with D possibly matching TRBD1 (5 bases). Germline assignment: CDR1 MNHEY and CDR2 SMNVEV (reference sequence). The CDR3 has 16 residues. V was pared by 2 bases and J by 1 base, with 12 bases between. CDR3 amino acids: CASSLVAGRSYNEQFF. CDR3 sequence (DNA): TGTGCCAGCAGTTTAGTCGCAGGGCGGTCCTACAATGAGCAGTTCTTC.

The rearrangement joins TRBV3-1 (or the pseudogene TRBV3-2) to TRBJ2-3, with 11 positions matching TRBD2. V lost 6 bases and J lost 4; bases outside the gene matches: 6. In germline, CDR1 is LGHDT, CDR2 YNNKEL (reference sequence). This CDR3 region has 15 residues. DNA for the CDR3: TGTGCCAGCAGTCTCATAGCGGGAGGGGCAGATACGCAGTATTTT. Translating it yields CASSLIAGGADTQYF.

V usage is TRBV9 and J usage is TRBJ2-5, with 9 bases that match TRBD2. The CDR3 covers 15 residues. Trimming took 4 bases from V and 2 from J; bases not matched to a gene: 6. Germline loops: CDR1 SGDLS, CDR2 YYNGEE. The CDR3 nucleotides are TGTGCCAGCAGCTGGGGGACTAGCTTACAAGAGACCCAGTACTTC. Protein: CASSWGTSLQETQYF.

The chain combines TRBV3-1 (or the pseudogene TRBV3-2) with TRBJ2-7, with 10 bases that match TRBD1. The CDR3 has 17 amino acids. V lost 2 bases to trimming and J lost 3 bases; unmatched junction nucleotides: 10. Per the germline V gene, CDR1 is LGHDT and CDR2 is YNNKEL (reference sequence). Here the CDR3 reads CASSQQSTGTGDYEQYF. Here the CDR3 DNA reads TGTGCCAGCAGCCAACAGTCGACCGGGACAGGGGACTACGAGCAGTACTTC.

The rearrangement links TRBV7-3 to TRBJ2-7, with D perhaps TRBD2 (5 bases). Trimming took 4 bases from V and 0 from J, leaving 22 bases between them. CDR1 and CDR2 from the germline V gene are SGHTA and FQGTGA. This CDR3 spans 18 amino acids. In DNA, the CDR3 is TGTGCCAGCAGCTCAGCTCACGACTACTTAATCAACTCCTACGAGCAGTACGTC. Its protein product is CASSSAHDYLINSYEQYV.

The V call is TRBV7-9, the J call TRBJ1-2; no reliable D call. This CDR3 spans 16 amino acids. V lost 3 bases and J lost 4, with 18 bases in between. CDR1 and CDR2 (germline): SEHNR, FQNEAQ (reference sequence). CDR3 residues: CASSFSGLNPSYGYTF. DNA of the CDR3: TGTGCCAGCAGCTTTAGCGGTCTTAATCCCTCCTATGGCTACACCTTC.

The chain employs TRBV7-2 and TRBJ1-1; D is perhaps TRBD1 (6 bases). Germline CDR1 and CDR2: SGHTA and FQGNSA. The CDR3 extends over 12 amino acids. V was pared by 5 bases and J by 5 bases, with 9 bases between. The CDR3 coding sequence is TGTGCCAGCAGCCACAGGGAAACTGAAGCTTTCTTT. This gives the protein CASSHRETEAFF.

This clone was observed a single time. The rearrangement joins TRBV6-5 to TRBJ1-1; 7 bases fit TRBD1. The CDR3 covers 13 residues. Germline CDR1 is MNHEY and CDR2 is SVGAGI. With 6 bases clipped from V and 1 base from J, the junction kept 2 bases outside the gene matches. The CDR3 DNA is TGTGCCAGCAGAAACAGGGGGAACACTGAAGCTTTCTTT. Its translation is CASRNRGNTEAFF.

The chain recombines TRBV6-6 with TRBJ1-2; tentatively, D is TRBD1 (6 bases). Germline values: CDR1 MNHNY, CDR2 SVGAGI (reference sequence). V lost 7 bases to trimming and J lost 2 bases, with 11 bases between them. This CDR3 comprises 13 residues. CDR3 region: CASTLTGNYGYTF. The DNA for the CDR3 is TGTGCCAGCACTCTAACAGGGAACTATGGCTACACCTTC.

The V and J genes are TRBV2 and TRBJ1-1; D unresolved. The germline V gene has CDR1 SNHLY and CDR2 FYNNEI. This CDR3 contains 15 residues. Trimming removed 1 base from V and 0 bases from J, with 9 bases in between. Here the CDR3 DNA reads TGTGCCAGCAGTGAAGGGGAGTGGGTGAACACTGAAGCTTTCTTT. Translating gives CASSEGEWVNTEAFF.